The 10 T cell receptor beta chains below were found in one sample sequenced in a study of cytomegalovirus exposure and HLA in healthy donors. PCR involved 60 Vbeta and 13 Jbeta primers. Generated by immunoSEQ multiplex PCR, the TCRdb table keeps only in-frame clones and is missing some. The sample consists of about 140,000 clones, approximately 80% of them appearing once. Sequencing was carried out using PBMCs. These receptors all come from a man between 25 and 39 years old in good health and CMV-seronegative.

The chain employs TRBV27 and TRBJ2-3; 14 nucleotides line up with TRBD2. V lost 7 bases, J lost 4 bases, and 4 bases stayed unmatched. The CDR3 covers 15 residues. Germline V lookup: CDR1 MNHEY, CDR2 SMNVEV (reference sequence). CDR3 sequence: CASKGLAGDPDTQYF. The CDR3 DNA follows: TGTGCCAGCAAGGGACTAGCGGGGGACCCAGATACGCAGTATTTT.

This clone was observed a few times. V is TRBV7-2 and J is TRBJ2-3; 10 positions match TRBD1. Germline values: CDR1 SGHTA, CDR2 FQGNSA. The ends lost 3 bases at V and 5 bases at J; junction bases unmatched: 2. The length of the CDR3 is 14 residues. The CDR3 DNA sequence: TGTGCCAGCAGCTTCCGGGACAGGGGAGATACGCAGTATTTT. Protein: CASSFRDRGDTQYF.

This clone was seen more than once but under ten times. The genes are TRBV10-2 and TRBJ1-5; D not resolved. The V gene lost 3 bases and the J gene lost 0 bases, with 6 bases spanning the gap. The germline V gene has CDR1 WSHSY and CDR2 SAAADI. The CDR3 is 14 residues long. Written as DNA, the CDR3 is TGCGCCAGCAGTGACCGGTCTAGCAATCAGCCCCAGCATTTT. It is translated as CASSDRSSNQPQHF.

This clone appeared a single time. V and J are TRBV19 and TRBJ2-6; D is perhaps TRBD1 (7 bases). Germline loops: CDR1 LNHDA, CDR2 SQIVND (reference sequence). This CDR3 is 16 amino acids long. With 7 bases removed from V and 0 bases from J, the gap between germline ends came to 13 bases. The CDR3 region is CASNPGGSSGANVLTF. CDR3 nucleotide sequence: TGTGCCAGTAACCCAGGGGGGAGCTCTGGGGCCAACGTCCTGACTTTC.

The J gene is TRBJ1-2, the V gene TRBV5-1; the D gene is possibly TRBD1 (5 bases). CDR3 length: 13 residues. Germline V gene lookup returns CDR1 SGHRS and CDR2 YFSETQ. V was clipped by 4 bases and J by 5 bases, with 12 bases between them. DNA for the CDR3: TGCGCCAGCAGCCGGGACTCCACATATGGCTACACCTTC. Amino acid sequence: CASSRDSTYGYTF.

The rearrangement joins TRBV6-1 to TRBJ1-4, with unresolved D. Germline loops: CDR1 MNHNS, CDR2 SASEGT. Trimming left V 1 base short and J 0 bases short, with 6 bases between. There are 15 residues in the CDR3. The CDR3 is CASSEDGATNEKLFF. The DNA of the CDR3 is TGTGCCAGCAGTGAAGACGGTGCAACTAATGAAAAACTGTTTTTT.

The chain couples TRBV5-4 to TRBJ2-3, with 12 bases lining up with TRBD2. V was clipped by 2 bases and J by 3 bases; unmatched bases: 7. The CDR3 runs 17 residues. Germline V gene lookup returns CDR1 SGHNT and CDR2 YYREEE (reference sequence). The CDR3 DNA sequence: TGTGCCAGCAGCTTAGAGACTAGCGGGAGTGGAACAGATACGCAGTATTTT. As protein: CASSLETSGSGTDTQYF.

The gene calls are TRBV27 and TRBJ2-5, with D possibly TRBD1 on 6 matching bases. This CDR3 contains 12 residues. Germline loops: CDR1 MNHEY, CDR2 SMNVEV (reference sequence). V was clipped by 6 bases and J by 4 bases, with 9 bases between them. DNA for the CDR3: TGTGCCAGCAGCTTGACAGGAGAGACCCAGTACTTC. Its translation is CASSLTGETQYF.

V gene TRBV28 combines with J gene TRBJ2-5; 10 nucleotides agree with TRBD1. This CDR3 is 14 amino acids long. Per germline, CDR1 MDHEN and CDR2 SYDVKM. The ends lost 5 bases at V and 5 bases at J; junction bases unmatched: 5. The CDR3 sequence: CASSGGQGGETQYF. DNA for the CDR3: TGTGCCAGCAGTGGCGGACAGGGGGGCGAGACCCAGTACTTC.

This chain connects TRBV30 to TRBJ2-1; perhaps TRBD2 as D (5 bases). Germline CDR1 and CDR2: GTSNPN and SVGIG (reference sequence). Trimming took off 0 bases at V and 8 bases at J, with 8 bases between the two ends. The CDR3 loop spans 12 amino acids. The CDR3 protein is CAWSVSGDEQFF. The CDR3 nucleotides read TGTGCCTGGAGTGTATCCGGGGATGAGCAGTTCTTC.